The entry that follows covers one TCR beta chain sequence. As yet, its antigen is unknown. The data derive from a study of PD-1 blockade in mismatch repair-deficient tumors. Study findings and constraints: Tumor-resident clones, often undetectable pretreatment in blood, expanded then contracted after pembrolizumab.

Repertoires were generated with immunoSEQ multiplex PCR, while TCRdb's copy carries only in-frame clones and drops some. The table shows approximately 100,000 clones, with roughly four fifths occurring only once. Germline V gene lookup returns CDR1 KGHSH and CDR2 LQKENI. V dropped 0 bases and J dropped 4; count of bases not matched to a gene: 5. This CDR3 is 16 amino acids long. V is TRBV18 and J is TRBJ2-1, with 8 bases that match TRBD1. The sequencing here drew on peripheral blood, taken 36 weeks after starting pembrolizumab. This receptor was obtained from an adult with mismatch repair-deficient cancer. The CDR3 loop is CASSPPRTGRYNEQFF. As DNA, the CDR3 is TGTGCCAGCTCACCACCTAGGACAGGGAGATACAATGAGCAGTTCTTC.